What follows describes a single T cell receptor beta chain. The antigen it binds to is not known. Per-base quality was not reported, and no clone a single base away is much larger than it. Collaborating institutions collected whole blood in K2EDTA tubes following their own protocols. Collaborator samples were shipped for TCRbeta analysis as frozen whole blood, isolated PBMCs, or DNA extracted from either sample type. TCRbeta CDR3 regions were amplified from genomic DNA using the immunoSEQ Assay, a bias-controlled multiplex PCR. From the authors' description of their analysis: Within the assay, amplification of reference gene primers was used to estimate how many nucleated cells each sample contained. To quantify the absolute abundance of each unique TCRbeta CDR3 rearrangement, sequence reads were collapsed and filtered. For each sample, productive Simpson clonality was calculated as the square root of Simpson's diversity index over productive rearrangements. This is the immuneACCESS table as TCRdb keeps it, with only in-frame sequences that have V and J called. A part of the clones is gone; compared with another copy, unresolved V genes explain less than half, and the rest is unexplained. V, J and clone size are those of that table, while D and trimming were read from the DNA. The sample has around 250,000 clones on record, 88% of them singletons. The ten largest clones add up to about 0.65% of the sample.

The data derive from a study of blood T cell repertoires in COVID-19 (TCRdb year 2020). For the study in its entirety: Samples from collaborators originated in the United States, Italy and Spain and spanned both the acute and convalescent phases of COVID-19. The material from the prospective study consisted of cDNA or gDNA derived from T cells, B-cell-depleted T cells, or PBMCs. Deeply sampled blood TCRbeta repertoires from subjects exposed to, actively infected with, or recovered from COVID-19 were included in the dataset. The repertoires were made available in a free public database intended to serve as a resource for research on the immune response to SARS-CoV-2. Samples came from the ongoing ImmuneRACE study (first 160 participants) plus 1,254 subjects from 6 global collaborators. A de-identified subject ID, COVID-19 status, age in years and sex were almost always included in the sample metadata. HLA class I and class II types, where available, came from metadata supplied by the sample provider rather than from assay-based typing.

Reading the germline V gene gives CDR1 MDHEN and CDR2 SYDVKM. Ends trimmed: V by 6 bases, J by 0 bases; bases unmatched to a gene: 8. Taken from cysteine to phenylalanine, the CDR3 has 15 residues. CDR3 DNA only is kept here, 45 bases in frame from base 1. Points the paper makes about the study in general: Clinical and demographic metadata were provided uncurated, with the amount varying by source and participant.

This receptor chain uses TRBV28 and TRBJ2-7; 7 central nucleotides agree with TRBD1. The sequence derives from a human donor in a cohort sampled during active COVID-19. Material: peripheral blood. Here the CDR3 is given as CASRLTGKASYEQYF. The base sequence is TGTGCCAGCAGGTTGACAGGGAAGGCCTCCTACGAGCAGTACTTC.